One and the same sample provided the 2 T cell receptor beta chains below, sequenced in a study of blood T cell repertoires in COVID-19. The method was immunoSEQ multiplex PCR; TCRdb's version includes in-frame clones alone and lacks a portion of them. The data contain some 260,000 clones, around 90% of them singletons. The sample was PBMCs or T cells enriched from blood (not recorded which). The receptors stem from a woman under 40 with acute COVID-19.

The rearrangement uses TRBV20-1 and TRBJ1-4; 8 bases align to TRBD1. With 3 bases clipped from V and 7 bases from J, the junction kept 7 bases outside the gene matches. There are 14 residues in the CDR3. The V gene's germline CDR1 is DFQATT and CDR2 SNEGSKA (reference sequence). This CDR3 is CSASPQGAFEKLFF. Here the CDR3 DNA reads TGCAGTGCTAGTCCCCAGGGGGCATTTGAAAAACTGTTTTTT.

The chain combines TRBV5-4 with TRBJ2-7; maybe TRBD1 (6 bases). Trimming shortened V by 4 bases and J by 0 bases, and 11 bases separated the two germline ends. The CDR3 is 14 amino acids. Germline V gene lookup returns CDR1 SGHNT and CDR2 YYREEE (reference sequence). CDR3: CASSQDRSSYEQYF. CDR3 DNA: TGTGCCAGCAGCCAGGACAGAAGCTCCTACGAGCAGTACTTC.